This T cell receptor beta chain was captured in a study of shared clonotypes between healthy human individuals. Positive CCR7 selection of CD45RO-negative cells yielded the naive CD8 cells, and terminally differentiated effector memory CD45RA+ cells were excluded. Trimming removed 0 bases from V and 6 bases from J, with 11 bases in between. Germline lookup yields CDR1 MNHEY and CDR2 SMNVEV (reference sequence). This CDR3 contains 14 residues. Measured with immunoSEQ multiplex PCR; TCRdb has only the in-frame clones, and not every one. The sample has about 2 million clones, roughly 94% seen once. The chain employs TRBV27 and TRBJ1-2; a possible D gene is TRBD1 (5 bases). Material for sequencing was naive CD8+ T cells sorted from blood. The clonotype originates from a man aged 18 to 29 in good health. CDR3 bases: TGTGCCAGCAGTTTATCGAAGGGAGGGGATGGCTACACCTTC. Its translation is CASSLSKGGDGYTF.